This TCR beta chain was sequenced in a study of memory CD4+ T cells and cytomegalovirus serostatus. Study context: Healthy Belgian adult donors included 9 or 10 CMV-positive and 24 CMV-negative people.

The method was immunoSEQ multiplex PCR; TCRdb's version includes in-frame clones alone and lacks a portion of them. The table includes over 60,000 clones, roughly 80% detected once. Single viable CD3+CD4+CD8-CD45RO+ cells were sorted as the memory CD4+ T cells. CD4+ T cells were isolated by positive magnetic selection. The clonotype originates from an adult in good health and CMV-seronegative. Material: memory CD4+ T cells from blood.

The CDR3 is CASSFSGSYEQYF. DNA of the CDR3: TGTGCCAGCAGCTTTTCCGGTTCCTACGAGCAGTACTTC. The chain couples TRBV7-3 to TRBJ2-7; D call uncertain. V was pared by 3 bases and J by 1 base, with 7 bases between. CDR3 length equals 13 residues. CDR1 and CDR2 from the germline V gene are SGHTA and FQGTGA. Looking up the rest from reference TRBV7-3 and TRBJ2-7 gives the full variable domain: GAGVSQTPSNKVTEKGKYVELRCDPISGHTALYWYRQSLGQGPEFLIYFQGTGAADDSGLPNDRFFAVRPEGSVSTLKIQRTERGDSAVYLCASSFSGSYEQYFGPGTRLTVT.